The clone carrying this T cell receptor beta chain was seen a single time. These data come from a study of T cell changes during pregnancy in multiple sclerosis. CDR1 and CDR2 (germline): SNHLY, FYNNEI. Unmatched junction bases numbered 3, after V lost 6 bases and J lost 1 base. This CDR3 has 14 residues. The repertoire was sequenced with immunoSEQ multiplex PCR; TCRdb's copy has only in-frame clones and lacks some. Of 43,000 or so clones listed, 90% to 95% are singletons. The TCR was taken from a female donor with multiple sclerosis, enrolled in a pregnancy study. Material: peripheral blood, obtained in the third trimester of pregnancy. The chain recombines TRBV2 with TRBJ1-3; 7 bases match TRBD1. CDR3 in amino acids: CASRVGQSGNTIYF. In DNA, the CDR3 is TGTGCCAGCAGGGTGGGACAGTCTGGAAACACCATATATTTT.